The 32 T cell receptor beta chains listed next were all sequenced from one sample in a study of CD8 T cells in ankylosing spondylitis (dated by TCRdb to the late 2010s). Library preparation was by 5' RACE. Reads for this sample came from an Illumina HiSeq 2500. The public reads were reprocessed in TCRdb via fastp at Q25 and MiXCR, keeping in-frame beta chains. A single entry per CDR3 protein holds the most common genes and DNA from its merged rows. The sample profile shows 150,000 or so distinct CDR3 sequences; about 32% of them were found once. The top ten clonotypes cover about 6.3% of the sample. The sample taken for sequencing was synovial fluid, either unsorted or a sorted T cell fraction (not recorded which). The receptors shown here come from a male donor with ankylosing spondylitis.

This clonotype showed up just a few times. The V gene is TRBV28, the J gene TRBJ1-4; 8 nucleotides match TRBD1. Germline V gives CDR1 MDHEN, CDR2 SYDVKM. The CDR3 totals 16 residues. Trimming cost V 6 bases and J 8 bases; bases outside gene matches: 14. CDR3: CASSQQGAVWGEKLFF. CDR3 coding DNA: TGTGCCAGCAGCCAGCAGGGGGCAGTCTGGGGGGAAAAACTGTTTTTT.

This clonotype was detected only a few times. V is TRBV5-1 and J is TRBJ2-7; 8 positions agree with TRBD1. Trimming at V came to 2 bases and at J to 0 bases, leaving 4 bases not matched to a gene. This CDR3 comprises 15 residues. The germline V gene encodes CDR1 SGHRS and CDR2 YFSETQ. In DNA form, the CDR3 reads TGCGCCAGCAGCTTATGGACAGGGAGCTCCTACGAGCAGTACTTC. Protein product: CASSLWTGSSYEQYF.

The table lists this clonotype with a few counts. The rearrangement joins TRBV5-1 to TRBJ1-1; D gene ambiguous. CDR1 is SGHRS and CDR2 is YFSETQ in the germline V gene. This CDR3 has 14 residues. Trimming left V 2 bases short and J 3 bases short, with 11 bases between. The CDR3 spells CASSLHGADTEAFF. The CDR3, as DNA: TGCGCCAGCAGCTTACACGGAGCGGACACTGAAGCTTTCTTT. The whole variable domain, remainder taken from reference TRBV5-1 and TRBJ1-1, is KAGVTQTPRYLIKTRGQQVTLSCSPISGHRSVSWYQQTPGQGLQFLFEYFSETQRNKGNFPGRFSGRQFSNSRSEMNVSTLELGDSALYLCASSLHGADTEAFFGQGTRLTVV.

This clonotype was recorded many times. The V and J genes are TRBV4-2 and TRBJ2-5; 8 bases map to TRBD2. CDR1 and CDR2 from the germline V gene are LGHNA and YNFKEQ. The CDR3 extends over 19 amino acids. With V trimmed by 0 bases and J by 4 bases, 16 bases remained unmatched. The CDR3 spells CASSQDLWSSGGPLETQYF. The DNA for the CDR3 is TGTGCCAGCAGCCAAGACCTATGGTCCTCGGGAGGGCCCCTAGAGACCCAGTACTTC.

This rearrangement joins TRBV6-5 to TRBJ1-6; D is unclear. The germline V gene encodes CDR1 MNHEY and CDR2 SVGAGI. V shed 0 bases and J shed 0 bases, with 12 bases lying between them. CDR3 size: 18 residues. This CDR3 is CASSYSGPKSSYNSPLHF. In DNA, the CDR3 is TGTGCCAGCAGTTACTCCGGGCCTAAAAGCTCCTATAATTCACCCCTCCACTTT.

There are a few counts of this clonotype. This sequence joins TRBV7-7 and TRBJ2-5; maybe TRBD2 (5 bases). This CDR3 is 13 amino acids long. The V gene's germline CDR1 is SSHAT and CDR2 FNYEAQ (reference sequence). V dropped 5 bases and J dropped 2 bases, with 9 bases sitting between them. The CDR3 protein is CASSTGVQETQYF. In DNA, the CDR3 is TGTGCCAGCAGCACCGGGGTTCAAGAGACCCAGTACTTC.

The chain combines TRBV11-3 with TRBJ2-1; possible D gene TRBD1, 5 bases. The V end was cut by 5 bases, the J end by 10 bases, with 9 bases between. CDR1 and CDR2 from the germline V gene are SGHNT and YENEEA. This CDR3 region has 11 residues. The CDR3 here is CASSKTGEQFF. The DNA of the CDR3 is TGTGCCAGCAGCAAAACAGGCGAGCAGTTCTTC.

This clonotype was picked up a small number of times. This chain connects TRBV11-2 to TRBJ2-1; D call uncertain. V lost 5 bases and J lost 7, with 6 bases in between. The CDR3 sequence is 11 residues long. Germline V lookup: CDR1 SGHAT, CDR2 FQNNGV. CDR3 in amino acids: CASSQQNEQFF. The CDR3 DNA is TGTGCCAGCAGCCAACAGAATGAGCAGTTCTTC.

The rearrangement links TRBV2 to TRBJ2-7, with 7 bases matching TRBD1. The V gene end was trimmed by 5 bases and the J gene end by 6 bases; junction bases not matched to a gene: 4. Looked up from germline, CDR1 is SNHLY and CDR2 is FYNNEI. The CDR3 is 12 residues long. The CDR3 protein is CASSLRDSEQYF. CDR3 nucleotide sequence: TGTGCCAGCAGTCTACGGGACAGCGAGCAGTACTTC.

This sequence joins TRBV2 and TRBJ1-4, with D perhaps matching TRBD1 (5 bases). The CDR3 consists of 13 residues. Trimming removed 6 bases at V and 2 bases at J, with 7 bases between. CDR1 is SNHLY, CDR2 FYNNEI, per germline. CDR3 sequence (DNA): TGTGCCAGCAGGGCAGGGACTAATGAAAAACTGTTTTTT. Protein: CASRAGTNEKLFF.

The V and J genes are TRBV10-3 and TRBJ2-5, with D possibly being TRBD2 (6 bases). The CDR3 is made up of 13 amino acids. The germline V gene encodes CDR1 ENHRY and CDR2 SYGVKD. The V and J ends lost 7 bases and 4 bases respectively, with 13 bases between them. The CDR3 DNA follows: TGTGCCATCACTCCGGGGGTTGGAGAGACCCAGTACTTC. Translation gives CAITPGVGETQYF.

This clonotype was counted ten times or more. The CDR3 DNA follows: TGTGCCAGCAGTGAATCAAGCTCCGGGGAGCTGTTTTTT. This codes for CASSESSSGELFF. The V gene is TRBV2, the J gene TRBJ2-2; D not certain. The CDR3 extends over 13 amino acids. The V and J ends lost 2 bases and 6 bases respectively, with 7 bases between them. Germline V gene sequence: CDR1 SNHLY, CDR2 FYNNEI.

This clonotype was detected ten times or more. The chain employs TRBV20-1 and TRBJ2-1; D remains ambiguous. This CDR3 is built from 18 residues. Germline assignment: CDR1 DFQATT and CDR2 SNEGSKA (reference sequence). The ends were cut back, 7 bases at V and 3 bases at J, with 28 bases in the middle. CDR3 bases: TGCAGTGTCACCCGAGGTGCCCCGATAAAGGTCCTCTACAATGAGCAGTTCTTC. It specifies CSVTRGAPIKVLYNEQFF.

V usage is TRBV5-4 and J usage is TRBJ2-6; a weak D match, TRBD2 (5 bases). Germline V gene lookup returns CDR1 SGHNT and CDR2 YYREEE (reference sequence). This CDR3 has 14 amino acids. The V gene lost 4 bases and the J gene lost 4 bases, with 9 bases spanning the gap. Here the CDR3 DNA reads TGTGCCAGCAGCAGTGGAGGAGGGGCCAACGTCCTGACTTTC. Its protein product is CASSSGGGANVLTF.

The chain is built from TRBV19 and TRBJ2-5; the D gene is possibly TRBD1 (6 bases). The CDR3 sequence is 13 residues long. CDR1 and CDR2 (germline): LNHDA, SQIVND (reference sequence). V dropped 7 bases and J dropped 5 bases, with 14 bases sitting between them. This CDR3 is CASTPDRGETQYF. Written as DNA, the CDR3 is TGTGCCAGTACCCCTGATAGGGGGGAGACCCAGTACTTC.

This clonotype was picked up a small number of times. The chain links TRBV15 to TRBJ2-1; 7 bases line up with TRBD2. V lost 1 base and J lost 4; bases outside the gene matches: 4. Per germline, CDR1 LNHNV and CDR2 YYDKDF (reference sequence). This CDR3 spans 15 amino acids. The CDR3 region has the DNA TGTGCCACCAGCAGAGTGGGGGGGGTTTACAATGAGCAGTTCTTC. Translation gives CATSRVGGVYNEQFF.

The chain is built from TRBV5-1 and TRBJ1-1, with D perhaps TRBD1 (6 bases). The germline CDR1 and CDR2 sequences are SGHRS and YFSETQ. Trimming stripped 4 bases from V and 5 bases from J, with 15 bases between. The CDR3 has 14 amino acids. As DNA, the CDR3 is TGCGCCAGCAGCCCAGTCGGAGGGGGTACTGAAGCTTTCTTT. It is translated as CASSPVGGGTEAFF. Based on the CDR3 plus reference TRBV5-1 and TRBJ1-1, the full variable domain is KAGVTQTPRYLIKTRGQQVTLSCSPISGHRSVSWYQQTPGQGLQFLFEYFSETQRNKGNFPGRFSGRQFSNSRSEMNVSTLELGDSALYLCASSPVGGGTEAFFGQGTRLTVV.

The sample holds a few counts of this clonotype. The chain combines TRBV12-3 or TRBV12-4 with TRBJ2-3; 9 bases line up with TRBD2. CDR3 length: 16 residues. The junction had 12 bases not matched to a gene; V was cut back by 7 bases and J by 4 bases. Here the CDR3 reads CASTHRAGGPADTQYF. CDR3 coding DNA: TGTGCCAGCACCCACCGCGCGGGGGGGCCCGCAGATACGCAGTATTTT.

This clonotype was observed a handful of times. The gene calls are TRBV4-3 and TRBJ2-3; the match to TRBD1 covers 9 bases. Looked up from germline, CDR1 is LGHNA and CDR2 is YSLEER. V gave up 0 bases and J gave up 3 bases; unmatched junction bases: 10. This CDR3 spans 18 amino acids. As DNA, the CDR3 is TGCGCCAGCAGCCAAGATTCGTCGGGACAGGGAGTTACAGATACGCAGTATTTT. Translated: CASSQDSSGQGVTDTQYF.

This clonotype appeared once. The gene calls are TRBV6-2 or TRBV6-3 and TRBJ2-7, with D possibly being TRBD2 (6 bases). The V end was cut by 4 bases, the J end by 3 bases, with 16 bases between. CDR1 and CDR2 (germline): MNHEY, SVGEGT. The CDR3 is 15 amino acids. The DNA for the CDR3 is TGTGCCAGCAGTTCCGCGAAGGACTATCGCTACGAGCAGTACTTC. Amino acid sequence: CASSSAKDYRYEQYF.

This clonotype was found many times. The rearrangement joins TRBV5-1 to TRBJ1-1, with D perhaps matching TRBD1 (5 bases). Between the trimmed V and J ends, which lost 0 bases and 2 bases, there was a span of 23 bases. The V gene's germline CDR1 is SGHRS and CDR2 YFSETQ. CDR3 length equals 19 residues. The CDR3: CASSLGYGSERGRNTEAFF. The CDR3 DNA is TGCGCCAGCAGCTTGGGGTATGGTTCCGAAAGGGGACGAAACACTGAAGCTTTCTTT.

V gene TRBV7-8 combines with J gene TRBJ2-7; D ambiguous. Trimming took 0 bases from V and 6 from J, leaving 6 bases between them. This CDR3 has 12 amino acids. Per the germline V gene, CDR1 is SGHVS and CDR2 is FQNEAQ. The CDR3 loop reads CASSLAVAEQYF. For the CDR3, the DNA is TGTGCCAGCAGCTTAGCGGTAGCCGAGCAGTACTTC. The entire variable domain, with the rest obtained from reference TRBV7-8 and TRBJ2-7, is as follows: GAGVSQSPRYKVAKRGQDVALRCDPISGHVSLFWYQQALGQGPEFLTYFQNEAQLDKSGLPSDRFFAERPEGSVSTLKIQRTQQEDSAVYLCASSLAVAEQYFGPGTRLTVT.

In its sample, this clonotype was seen a few times. The chain has TRBV7-8 and TRBJ2-2; the D is unclear. Between the trimmed V and J ends, which lost 2 bases and 5 bases, there was a span of 6 bases. The CDR3 is 13 amino acids. Germline values: CDR1 SGHVS, CDR2 FQNEAQ. The CDR3 is CASSLIRTGELFF. The CDR3 nucleotides are TGTGCCAGCAGCTTAATTCGGACCGGGGAGCTGTTTTTT.

The chain carries TRBV29-1 and TRBJ2-5; 11 nucleotides line up with TRBD2. The CDR3 consists of 15 residues. The junction had 4 bases not matched to a gene; V was cut back by 3 bases and J by 1 base. Germline values: CDR1 SQVTM, CDR2 ANQGSEA. CDR3 in DNA: TGCAGCGTTGATGGACTAGCGGGCCCCCAAGAGACCCAGTACTTC. This gives the protein CSVDGLAGPQETQYF.

This chain joins TRBV20-1 and TRBJ2-5, with TRBD1 identical over 8 bases. Unmatched junction bases numbered 14, after V lost 0 bases and J lost 5 bases. CDR1 DFQATT and CDR2 SNEGSKA come from the germline V gene (reference sequence). The CDR3 has 17 amino acids. The CDR3 spells CSARDFGTGLFRETQYF. The CDR3 DNA sequence: TGCAGTGCTAGAGATTTTGGGACAGGACTTTTCCGGGAGACCCAGTACTTC.

This clonotype was counted only a few times. This chain links TRBV5-1 with TRBJ2-5, with 10 positions matching TRBD2. CDR1 and CDR2 from the germline V gene are SGHRS and YFSETQ. The CDR3 totals 15 residues. V shed 4 bases, J shed 5 bases, and the junction held 8 bases outside the gene matches. This CDR3 reads CASSLGTSVLETQYF. The DNA of the CDR3 is TGCGCCAGCAGCCTCGGGACTAGCGTGCTGGAGACCCAGTACTTC.

J is TRBJ1-1 and V is TRBV5-1, with 7 nucleotides matching TRBD1. V lost 0 bases and J lost 7; bases outside the gene matches: 9. Per the germline V gene, CDR1 is SGHRS and CDR2 is YFSETQ. The CDR3 contains 15 residues. CDR3 amino acids: CASSLVRGTDNEAFF. Here the CDR3 DNA reads TGCGCCAGCAGCTTGGTAAGAGGGACAGACAATGAAGCTTTCTTT.

This clonotype was seen more than once but under ten times. This chain connects TRBV6-1 to TRBJ2-5; 9 nucleotides align to TRBD2. CDR1 is MNHNS and CDR2 is SASEGT in the germline V gene. Trimming took 2 bases from V and 5 from J; bases not matched to a gene: 3. This CDR3 has 14 amino acids. CDR3 nucleotide sequence: TGTGCCAGCAGTGAAATGCTAGCGGGGGAGACCCAGTACTTC. It yields the protein CASSEMLAGETQYF.

This clonotype was seen more than once but under ten times. The chain uses TRBV20-1 and TRBJ2-1, with 11 bases that match TRBD2. The CDR3 spans 14 residues. Trimming took 6 bases from V and 3 from J; bases not matched to a gene: 4. The germline V gene encodes CDR1 DFQATT and CDR2 SNEGSKA (reference sequence). CDR3 nucleotides: TGCAGTGCCCTACTAGCGGGAGTCTACAATGAGCAGTTCTTC. Translating gives CSALLAGVYNEQFF.

This clonotype was seen a few times. V usage is TRBV7-8 and J usage is TRBJ2-1, with TRBD2 matching over 13 bases. The CDR3 has 19 amino acids. Germline lookup yields CDR1 SGHVS and CDR2 FQNEAQ. The V gene end was trimmed by 2 bases and the J gene end by 7 bases; junction bases not matched to a gene: 14. The chain's CDR3 is CASSLIGSTSGGRGNEQFF. The DNA of the CDR3 is TGTGCCAGCAGCTTAATTGGGTCGACTAGCGGGGGGCGGGGGAATGAGCAGTTCTTC.

The chain has TRBV18 and TRBJ2-2, with D perhaps matching TRBD1 (5 bases). CDR3 size: 15 residues. Germline CDR1 KGHSH, CDR2 LQKENI. The V and J ends lost 6 bases and 1 base respectively, with 12 bases between them. The CDR3 loop reads CASSPDRKNTGELFF. As DNA, the CDR3 is TGTGCCAGCTCGCCCGACAGAAAGAACACCGGGGAGCTGTTTTTT.

The chain employs TRBV28 and TRBJ2-5, with 9 bases matching TRBD2. The CDR3 sequence is 14 residues long. From germline, CDR1 is MDHEN and CDR2 SYDVKM. Trimming removed 5 bases from V and 5 bases from J; junction bases left unmatched: 6. For the CDR3, the DNA is TGTGCCAGCAGTATAGCGGGAGCGGGGGAGACCCAGTACTTC. It codes for CASSIAGAGETQYF.